Each of the 19 T cell receptor beta chains below was sequenced from the same sample in a study of CD8 T cells in ankylosing spondylitis. Broader study findings: Within ankylosing spondylitis blood, a TCR beta motif made up of eight highly homologous variants appeared to be characteristic.

Their recognized antigens are unknown. TCRdb re-analysed the 5' RACE reads in MiXCR, keeping a single row per CDR3 protein. The data hold approximately 300,000 distinct CDR3 sequences, with 8% observed a single time. The specimen was blood, either unsorted or a sorted T cell fraction (not recorded which). The receptors were sampled from a male donor with ankylosing spondylitis.

The chain recombines TRBV18 with TRBJ1-1; perhaps TRBD1 as D (5 bases). Trimming removed 6 bases at V and 8 bases at J, with 13 bases between. Germline V gene data show CDR1 as KGHSH and CDR2 as LQKENI. The CDR3 covers 12 residues. This chain's CDR3 is CASSPDSAEAFF. In DNA form, the CDR3 reads TGTGCCAGCTCCCCAGACAGTGCCGAAGCTTTCTTT.

This clonotype has a single count. This chain uses TRBV7-9 with TRBJ2-7; the D gene is possibly TRBD2 (5 bases). CDR1 is SEHNR, CDR2 FQNEAQ, per germline (reference sequence). The V end was cut by 9 bases, the J end by 3 bases, with 9 bases between. This CDR3 is 11 amino acids long. The CDR3 DNA sequence: TGTGCCAGGCCGGGATTCTACGAGCAGTACTTC. Translated: CARPGFYEQYF.

This clonotype was counted between two and nine times. The genes are TRBV6-2 or TRBV6-3 and TRBJ2-3; the match to TRBD1 covers 10 bases. Germline V gene sequence: CDR1 MNHEY, CDR2 SVGEGT. The CDR3 has 15 residues. Trimming removed 7 bases from V and 1 base from J; junction bases left unmatched: 5. CDR3 DNA: TGTGCCAGCAATCGACAGGGGGCCGGCACAGATACGCAGTATTTT. Residues: CASNRQGAGTDTQYF.

This clonotype was seen more than once but under ten times. The junction and the germline gene differ at one end; a read error may be behind it. The gene calls are TRBV12-3 or TRBV12-4 and TRBJ2-5, with D possibly matching TRBD1 (5 bases). This CDR3 region has 14 residues. CDR3 nucleotide sequence: TGTGCCAGCAGTTTTAGTCAGGGATCGGAGATCCAGTACTTC. This translates into CASSFSQGSEIQYF.

The V call is TRBV4-3, the J call TRBJ1-6; the match to TRBD1 covers 8 bases. The CDR3 runs 14 residues. V was pared by 1 base and J by 7 bases, with 0 bases of the junction left unmatched. CDR1 is LGHNA, CDR2 YSLEER, per germline. The CDR3 reads CASSQGTGNSPLHF. DNA of the CDR3: TGCGCCAGCAGCCAAGGGACAGGGAATTCACCCCTCCACTTT.

V is TRBV5-1 and J is TRBJ2-7, with a weak D call TRBD1 (6 bases). Trimming cost V 0 bases and J 5 bases, with 9 bases left between them. Per germline, CDR1 SGHRS and CDR2 YFSETQ. This CDR3 is built from 13 residues. The CDR3 DNA follows: TGCGCCAGCAGCTTGGATGGGGGCGACGAGCAGTACTTC. It yields the protein CASSLDGGDEQYF.

This clonotype appeared many times. This chain connects TRBV24-1 to TRBJ2-7; no firm D call. Germline CDR1 is KGHDR and CDR2 is SFDVKD. The CDR3 has 15 residues. Trimming took 7 bases from V and 0 from J, leaving 15 bases between them. Written as DNA, the CDR3 is TGTGCCACCAGGGAAGTCACGAAATGCTCCTACGAGCAGTACTTC. The encoded protein is CATREVTKCSYEQYF.

The table lists this clonotype with many counts. This chain connects TRBV9 to TRBJ2-7; D uncertain. V was pared by 0 bases and J by 2 bases, with 12 bases between. CDR1 and CDR2 from the germline V gene are SGDLS and YYNGEE. The CDR3 spans 15 residues. The CDR3 loop is CASSVGNGPTYEQYF. In nucleotides, the CDR3 is TGTGCCAGCAGCGTAGGTAACGGGCCGACCTACGAGCAGTACTTC.

The CDR3 spells CASSQGQGGWAQYF. The CDR3 DNA sequence: TGCGCCAGCAGCCAAGGACAGGGAGGGTGGGCCCAGTACTTC. This chain joins TRBV5-1 and TRBJ2-5, with TRBD1 as a possible D gene (8 bases). V was shortened by 4 bases and J by 9 bases, with 19 bases between the two germline ends. There are 14 residues in the CDR3. CDR1 and CDR2 from the germline V gene are SGHRS and YFSETQ.

This clonotype came up many times. This chain links TRBV7-8 with TRBJ2-7; possibly TRBD2 for D (7 bases). There are 16 residues in the CDR3. Germline-derived CDR1 and CDR2 are SGHVS and FQNEAQ. The V end was cut by 5 bases, the J end by 2 bases, with 19 bases between. DNA for the CDR3: TGTGCCAGCAGCCCGAGGGGGGGGCAGGGTCCCTACGAGCAGTACTTC. It yields the protein CASSPRGGQGPYEQYF.

A few counts support this clonotype. The chain joins TRBV3-1 to TRBJ2-7; D might be TRBD2 (5 bases). CDR1 and CDR2 from the germline V gene are LGHDT and YNNKEL (reference sequence). V lost 3 bases and J lost 3, with 18 bases in between. The CDR3 consists of 16 residues. In nucleotides, the CDR3 is TGTGCCAGCAGCCAGAACCTCCGGACTGACCGCTACGAGCAGTACTTC. Translation gives CASSQNLRTDRYEQYF.

CDR3 nucleotide sequence: TGTGCCAGCAGCTTTGTTCGACTAGCGGGAGAGGATGAGCAGTTCTTC. It is translated as CASSFVRLAGEDEQFF. The chain recombines TRBV7-3 with TRBJ2-1, with 12 nucleotides matching TRBD2. CDR3 length: 16 amino acids. Per germline, CDR1 SGHTA and CDR2 FQGTGA. The V and J ends lost 3 bases and 8 bases, in that order; junction bases with no gene match: 8.

The V gene is TRBV20-1, the J gene TRBJ1-5; no clear D. V lost 5 bases to trimming and J lost 0 bases, with 14 bases between them. Germline V gives CDR1 DFQATT, CDR2 SNEGSKA (reference sequence). This CDR3 contains 15 residues. In DNA form, the CDR3 reads TGCAGTGCTTCTCGGGCCTCCGTTAGCAATCAGCCCCAGCATTTT. Translation gives CSASRASVSNQPQHF.

This clonotype was detected many times. V is TRBV4-1 and J is TRBJ1-6, with D uncertain. Germline lookup yields CDR1 MGHRA and CDR2 YSYEKL. V lost 1 base and J lost 0, with 13 bases in between. The CDR3 consists of 18 residues. This CDR3 is CASSQVRSSSSYNSPLHF. The CDR3 DNA is TGCGCCAGCAGCCAAGTCAGGTCCTCGAGCTCCTATAATTCACCCCTCCACTTT.

The J gene is TRBJ2-3, the V gene TRBV2; 11 bases fit TRBD1. Germline CDR1 reads SNHLY; CDR2 reads FYNNEI. J was trimmed by 6 bases and V by 7 bases; bases with no gene match: 9. The CDR3 consists of 15 residues. Written as DNA, the CDR3 is TGTGCCAGCAACCCAGGACAGGGGGCAGAGGATACGCAGTATTTT. Its translation is CASNPGQGAEDTQYF.

This clonotype was observed at least ten times. This rearrangement joins TRBV7-9 to TRBJ2-7; D might be TRBD2 (7 bases). V was cut by 4 bases and J by 6 bases, with 10 bases left in between. The CDR3 contains 12 residues. Per germline, CDR1 SEHNR and CDR2 FQNEAQ (reference sequence). As DNA, the CDR3 is TGTGCCAGCAGCTACGGGGGGCGCGAGCAGTACTTC. Translating gives CASSYGGREQYF. Full variable domain (remainder filled in from reference TRBV7-9 and TRBJ2-7): DTGVSQNPRHKITKRGQNVTFRCDPISEHNRLYWYRQTLGQGPEFLTYFQNEAQLEKSRLLSDRFSAERPKGSFSTLEIQRTEQGDSAMYLCASSYGGREQYFGPGTRLTVT.

In its sample, this clonotype was seen many times. The V call is TRBV5-1, the J call TRBJ2-7; D possibly matches TRBD1 or TRBD2 (5 bases each). Trimming took 3 bases from V and 6 from J, leaving 10 bases between them. This CDR3 contains 12 residues. CDR1 and CDR2 from the germline V gene are SGHRS and YFSETQ. CDR3 DNA sequence: TGCGCCAGCAGCTGGGACGGTCCCGAGCAGTACTTC. Translation gives CASSWDGPEQYF.

This chain connects TRBV11-2 to TRBJ2-7; D gene ambiguous. Trimming took 5 bases from V and 0 from J, leaving 8 bases between them. Germline V gene lookup returns CDR1 SGHAT and CDR2 FQNNGV. The CDR3 spans 13 residues. The DNA of the CDR3 is TGTGCCAGCAGCCCCCCCTACTCCTACGAGCAGTACTTC. As protein: CASSPPYSYEQYF. Full variable domain (rest looked up from reference TRBV11-2 and TRBJ2-7): EAGVAQSPRYKIIEKRQSVAFWCNPISGHATLYWYQQILGQGPKLLIQFQNNGVVDDSQLPKDRFSAERLKGVDSTLKIQPAKLEDSAVYLCASSPPYSYEQYFGPGTRLTVT.

This clonotype has at least ten counts. The chain employs TRBV20-1 and TRBJ1-2; no clear D gene. The CDR3 loop spans 14 amino acids. Germline V lookup: CDR1 DFQATT, CDR2 SNEGSKA (reference sequence). V was cut by 1 base and J by 3 bases, with 12 bases left in between. The CDR3 DNA reads as TGCAGTGCTAGAGCGTATGGTCTGGACTATGGCTACACCTTC. This encodes CSARAYGLDYGYTF.